In its sample, the clone carrying this T cell receptor beta chain was seen once. Data came from immunoSEQ multiplex PCR; TCRdb stores just in-frame clones and leaves some out. The repertoire holds about 280,000 clones, with roughly 90% as singletons. The sample originates from a study of cytomegalovirus exposure and HLA in healthy donors. Sequenced material: PBMCs. This clonotype was sampled from a woman aged 18 to 35 in good health and CMV-seronegative.

The DNA of the CDR3 is TGTGCCAGCAGCTCCTCCCGACTAGCGGGAGAAGCTGAGCAGTTCTTC. Translated: CASSSSRLAGEAEQFF. The chain uses TRBV11-2 and TRBJ2-1; TRBD2 matches at 12 bases. The CDR3 spans 16 residues. Losses at the gene ends were 4 bases for V and 9 bases for J; bases not matched to a gene: 10. Germline CDR1 is SGHAT and CDR2 is FQNNGV.